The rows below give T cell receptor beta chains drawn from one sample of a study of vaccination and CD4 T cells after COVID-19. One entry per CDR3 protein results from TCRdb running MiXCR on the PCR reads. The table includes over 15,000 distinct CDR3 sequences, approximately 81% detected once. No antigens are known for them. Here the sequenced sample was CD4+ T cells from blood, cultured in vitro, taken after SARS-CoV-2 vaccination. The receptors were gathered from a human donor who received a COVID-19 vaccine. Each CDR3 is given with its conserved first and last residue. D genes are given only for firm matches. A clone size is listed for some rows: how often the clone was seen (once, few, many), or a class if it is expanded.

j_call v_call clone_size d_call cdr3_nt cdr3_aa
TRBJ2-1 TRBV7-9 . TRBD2 TGTGCCAGCAGCCGGGGGGAGGCCAGCTCCTACAATGAGCAGTTCTTC CASSRGEASSYNEQFF
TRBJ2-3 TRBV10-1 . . TGCGCCAGCAGTGAGTTAGGGGACACGAGCACAGATACGCAGTATTTT CASSELGDTSTDTQYF
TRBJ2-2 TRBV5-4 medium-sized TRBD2 TGTGCCAGCAGCCTCACTAGCGGGGGGGAGACCGGGGAGCTGTTTTTT CASSLTSGGETGELFF
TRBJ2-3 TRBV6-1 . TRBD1 TGTGCCAGCAGTCGGGACAGGGGAGATACGCAGTATTTT CASSRDRGDTQYF
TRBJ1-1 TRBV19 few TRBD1 TGTGCCAGTAGTCACAGGGGGCGCAGGGGAGAGACTGAAGCTTTCTTT CASSHRGRRGETEAFF
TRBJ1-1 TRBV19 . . TGTGCCAGTAGACAACTGACAGGTTGGGACACTGAAGCTTTCTTT CASRQLTGWDTEAFF
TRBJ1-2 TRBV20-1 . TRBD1 TGCAGTGCCAGAGGACAGGGAAACTATGGCTACACCTTC CSARGQGNYGYTF
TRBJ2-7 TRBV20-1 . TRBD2 TGCAGTGCTAGAGATCAGGGACTAGCGGGGCCATACGAGCAGTACTTC CSARDQGLAGPYEQYF
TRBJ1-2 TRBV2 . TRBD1 TGTGCCAGCAATCAGGGGGTTAACTATGGCTACACCTTC CASNQGVNYGYTF
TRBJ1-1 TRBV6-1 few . TGTGCCAGCAGCCCGGCGGCGATGGGGGCCATCATGAACACTGAAGCTTTCTTT CASSPAAMGAIMNTEAFF
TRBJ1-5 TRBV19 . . TGTGCCACTCAGAGGGGACGTACAGGGAATAGCAATCAGCCCCAGCATTTT CATQRGRTGNSNQPQHF
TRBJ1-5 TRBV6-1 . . TGTGCCAGCAGTGAAGCGGCAGAGAATCAGCCCCAGCATTTT CASSEAAENQPQHF
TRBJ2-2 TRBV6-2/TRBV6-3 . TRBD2 TGTGCCAGCAGTTCTGCTAGCGGGGGGATCGGGGAGCTGTTTTTT CASSSASGGIGELFF
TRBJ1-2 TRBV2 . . TGTGCCAGCACTACCGGATGGGGGTTGGGGTCCTACACCTTC CASTTGWGLGSYTF
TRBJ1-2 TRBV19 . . TGTGCCAGTAAACCTGGACAGACTTTCTATGGCTACACCTTC CASKPGQTFYGYTF
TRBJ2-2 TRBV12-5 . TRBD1 TGTGCTAGTGGTTTGCCACAGGGACAGGGCGACACCGGGGAGCTGTTTTTT CASGLPQGQGDTGELFF
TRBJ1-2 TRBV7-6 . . TGTGCCAGCAGCTTAGGCGCAGGGGATGGCTACACCTTC CASSLGAGDGYTF
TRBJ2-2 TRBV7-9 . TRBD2 TGTGCCAGCACCCCTGGGGGTAGCGGGGGCACCGGGGAGCTGTTTTTT CASTPGGSGGTGELFF
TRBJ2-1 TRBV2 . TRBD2 TGTGCCAGCAGCCCGACTAGCGGGTCTTACAATGAGCAGTTCTTC CASSPTSGSYNEQFF
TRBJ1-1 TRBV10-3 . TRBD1 TGTGCCATCAGAAGTTGGGGCACAGGGGTTGATTATAGGAGTAACACTGAAGCTTTCTTT CAIRSWGTGVDYRSNTEAFF
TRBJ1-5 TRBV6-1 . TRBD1 TGTGCCAGCACCGGACAGGGAGAATATAGCAATCAGCCCCAGCATTTT CASTGQGEYSNQPQHF
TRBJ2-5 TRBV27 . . TGTGCCAGCAGTTTCCGCACCGGGTCGCGGGAGACCCAGTACTTC CASSFRTGSRETQYF
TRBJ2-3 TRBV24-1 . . TGTGCCACCGGGGGCAGGGGTACGGATACGCAGTATTTT CATGGRGTDTQYF
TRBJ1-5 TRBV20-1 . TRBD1 TGCAGTGCTAGAGACGACAGGGGGTATAGCAATCAGCCCCAGCATTTT CSARDDRGYSNQPQHF
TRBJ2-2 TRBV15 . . TGTGCCACCAGCAGAGTTAGGTCTTGGGGGTCCGGGGAGCTGTTTTTT CATSRVRSWGSGELFF
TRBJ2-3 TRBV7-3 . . TGTGCCAGCAGCACCCAACTAGCCAGAGCGCAGTATTTT CASSTQLARAQYF
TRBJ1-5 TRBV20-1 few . TGCAGTACCTGGGGGCCGAATCAGCCCCAGCATTTT CSTWGPNQPQHF
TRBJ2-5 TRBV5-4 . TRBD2 TGTGCCAGCAGCTTGGCCGAGCGGGGCGGGGAGACCCAGTACTTC CASSLAERGGETQYF
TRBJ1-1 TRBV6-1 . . TGTGCCAGCAGTGAACGAGTGGGGAACACTGAAGCTTTCTTT CASSERVGNTEAFF
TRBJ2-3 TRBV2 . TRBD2 TGTGCCAGCAGCTTACTAGCGGGGGGCACAGATACGCAGTATTTT CASSLLAGGTDTQYF
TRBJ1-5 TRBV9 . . TGTGCCAGCAGCGTAGGGATTGGGAGCAATCAGCCCCAGCATTTT CASSVGIGSNQPQHF
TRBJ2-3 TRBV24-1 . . TGTGCCACCAGTGATTTGGTGAACCCGCAGTATTTT CATSDLVNPQYF
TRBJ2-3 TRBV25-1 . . TGTGCCAGCAGTGCCCAAACCCTGACGGGCACAGATACGCAGTATTTT CASSAQTLTGTDTQYF
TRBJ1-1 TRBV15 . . TGTGCCACGAAGAGATCCGGGACACTAACGAACACTGAAGCTTTCTTT CATKRSGTLTNTEAFF
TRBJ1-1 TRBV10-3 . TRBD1 TGTGCCATCGGACAGGACACTGAAGCTTTCTTT CAIGQDTEAFF
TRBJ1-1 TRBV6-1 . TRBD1 TGTGCCAGCAGTGAAGACAGGGGAAAGACTGAAGCTTTCTTT CASSEDRGKTEAFF
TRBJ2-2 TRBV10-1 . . TGCGCCAGCAGTTTTTCAGAGGCCGGGGAGCTGTTTTTT CASSFSEAGELFF
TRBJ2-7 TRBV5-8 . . TGTGCCAGCAGCTTGGTGGCAGGTGAAACCTACGAGCAGTACTTC CASSLVAGETYEQYF
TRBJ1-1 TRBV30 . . TGTGCCTGGAGTGGGGGCCCGTGGAACACTGAAGCTTTCTTT CAWSGGPWNTEAFF
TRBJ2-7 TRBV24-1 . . TGTGCCACCAGTACAGGGCCCGTCTACGAGCAGTACTTC CATSTGPVYEQYF
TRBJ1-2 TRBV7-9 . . TGTGCCACCGAAGTATCGGGACCGGCCGGTGGCTACACCTTC CATEVSGPAGGYTF
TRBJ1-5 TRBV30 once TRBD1 TGTGCCTGGAGGGTTGGGACAGGGAATCAGCCCCAGCATTTT CAWRVGTGNQPQHF
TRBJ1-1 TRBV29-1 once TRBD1 TGCAGCGTTGCCGACCTCCCGGGACAGGGAAACACTGAAGCTTTCTTT CSVADLPGQGNTEAFF
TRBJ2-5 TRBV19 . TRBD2 TGTGCCAGTAGTATAGACATAGCGGGGGAACAAGAGACCCAGTACTTC CASSIDIAGEQETQYF
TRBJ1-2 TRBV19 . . TGTGCCAGTAGTACCCCTCCGCATTTGCGGGGCGGCGGCTACACCTTC CASSTPPHLRGGGYTF
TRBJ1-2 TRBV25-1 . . TGTGCCAGCAGTGAATGGGGTCCGGGAGCTAACTATGGCTACACCTTC CASSEWGPGANYGYTF
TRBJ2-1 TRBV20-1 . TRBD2 TGCAGTGCTAGTTTGTTAGCGGGGGGGCCAAATGAGCAGTTCTTC CSASLLAGGPNEQFF
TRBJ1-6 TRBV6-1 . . TGTGCCAGCAGTCGTATAATAAGGGAGAATTCACCCCTCCACTTT CASSRIIRENSPLHF
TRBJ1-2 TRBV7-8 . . TGTGCCAGCAGCCCCCCCACGACGGGTCCCGTCTATGGCTACACCTTC CASSPPTTGPVYGYTF
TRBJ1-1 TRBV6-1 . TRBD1 TGTGCCACCGGACAGGGGAGCACTGAAGCTTTCTTT CATGQGSTEAFF
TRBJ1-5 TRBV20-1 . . TGCGCCGGAACAGGGTCCAGCAATCAGCCCCAGCATTTT CAGTGSSNQPQHF
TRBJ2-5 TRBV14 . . TGTGCCAGCAGCCCGCCCGGCCCAGAGACCCAGTACTTC CASSPPGPETQYF
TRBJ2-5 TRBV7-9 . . TGTGCCAGCAGCTTAATGACCTCGAACAGGGAACAAGAGACCCAGTACTTC CASSLMTSNREQETQYF